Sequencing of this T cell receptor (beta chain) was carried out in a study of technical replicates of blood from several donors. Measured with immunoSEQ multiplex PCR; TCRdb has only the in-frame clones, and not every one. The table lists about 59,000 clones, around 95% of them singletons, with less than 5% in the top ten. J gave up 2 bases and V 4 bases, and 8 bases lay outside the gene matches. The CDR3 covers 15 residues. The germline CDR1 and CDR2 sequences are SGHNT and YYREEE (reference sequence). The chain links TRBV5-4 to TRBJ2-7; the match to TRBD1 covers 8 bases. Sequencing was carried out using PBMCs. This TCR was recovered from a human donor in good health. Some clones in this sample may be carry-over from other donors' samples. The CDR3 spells CASSKKQGEAYEQYF. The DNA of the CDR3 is TGTGCCAGCAGCAAGAAACAGGGGGAGGCCTACGAGCAGTACTTC. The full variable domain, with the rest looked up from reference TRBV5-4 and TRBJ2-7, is ETGVTQSPTHLIKTRGQQVTLRCSSQSGHNTVSWYQQALGQGPQFIFQYYREEENGRGNFPPRFSGLQFPNYSSELNVNALELDDSALYLCASSKKQGEAYEQYFGPGTRLTVT.